This is a list of T cell receptor beta chains from one sample in a study of cytomegalovirus exposure and HLA in healthy donors. Generated by immunoSEQ multiplex PCR, the TCRdb table keeps only in-frame clones and is missing some. The sample records roughly 110,000 clones, roughly four fifths being singletons. The sequenced material came from PBMCs. These TCRs come from a man younger than 30 in good health and CMV-seronegative. Each CDR3 is given with its conserved first and last residue. The D gene is left open where the match is weak. A clone size is listed for some rows: how often the clone was seen (once, few, many), or a class if it is expanded.

CASSLGPGQPQHF TGTGCCAGCAGCTTAGGTCCCGGGCAGCCCCAGCATTTT TRBJ1-5 TRBV7-3 NA NA
CASSPGQHTGELFF TGCGCCAGCAGTCCTGGACAGCACACCGGGGAGCTGTTTTTT TRBJ2-2 TRBV5-1 NA once
CASSPVKGQAHEQYF TGTGCCAGCAGCCCCGTGAAGGGACAGGCCCACGAGCAGTACTTC TRBJ2-7 TRBV11-2 TRBD1 once
CASSQSGTGESYEQYF TGCGCCAGCAGCCAGTCGGGGACAGGGGAATCCTACGAGCAGTACTTC TRBJ2-7 TRBV4-3 TRBD1 few
CASSFTGANVLTF TGTGCCAGCAGTTTTACAGGGGCCAACGTCCTGACTTTC TRBJ2-6 TRBV27 NA NA
CASSPTGGLQPQHF TGCGCCAGCAGCCCGACGGGGGGCCTTCAGCCCCAGCATTTT TRBJ1-5 TRBV5-1 NA few
CASSDSGAPTEAFF TGTGCCAGCAGTGACTCGGGGGCGCCTACTGAAGCTTTCTTT TRBJ1-1 TRBV6-6 NA NA
CASSERGEQFF TGTGCCAGCAGTGAGAGAGGTGAGCAGTTCTTC TRBJ2-1 TRBV6-4 NA NA
CASSPRQGAGNTEAFF TGTGCCAGCAGCCCCCGACAGGGGGCCGGGAACACTGAAGCTTTCTTT TRBJ1-1 TRBV11-2 TRBD1 NA
CASMRGGQYGYTF TGTGCCAGCATGAGGGGTGGACAGTATGGCTACACCTTC TRBJ1-2 TRBV21-1 NA NA
CASSFGRAAGANVLTF TGTGCCAGCAGCTTCGGCAGGGCCGCTGGGGCCAACGTCCTGACTTTC TRBJ2-6 TRBV9 NA once
CASSSSTGSGFSSYEQYF TGTGCCAGCAGCTCATCTACAGGGTCGGGATTTAGCTCCTACGAGCAGTACTTC TRBJ2-7 TRBV7-2 NA NA
CASSMANQPQHF TGTGCCAGTAGTATGGCCAATCAGCCCCAGCATTTT TRBJ1-5 TRBV19 NA NA
CASGAGGTYNEQFF TGTGCTAGTGGGGCAGGGGGAACCTACAATGAGCAGTTCTTC TRBJ2-1 TRBV12-5 TRBD1 NA
CASSIGQGSNEQFF TGTGCCAGTAGTATTGGACAGGGGAGTAATGAGCAGTTCTTC TRBJ2-1 TRBV19 TRBD1 NA
CASSAGAGEKLFF TGTGCCAGCAGTGCAGGGGCGGGTGAAAAACTGTTTTTT TRBJ1-4 TRBV6-4 NA NA
CASSRGHLPSSNTEAFF TGCGCCAGCAGCCGGGGACACTTGCCCTCCTCCAACACTGAAGCTTTCTTT TRBJ1-1 TRBV23-1 NA NA
CASSQDPTSGGRNEQFF TGCGCCAGCAGCCAAGATCCTACTAGCGGGGGGAGGAATGAGCAGTTCTTC TRBJ2-1 TRBV4-3 TRBD2 NA
CSGKQGTGELFF TGCAGCGGTAAACAGGGCACCGGGGAGCTGTTTTTT TRBJ2-2 TRBV29-1 NA NA
CASSTLDRVYNQPQHF TGTGCCAGCAGTACCCTGGACAGGGTTTACAATCAGCCCCAGCATTTT TRBJ1-5 TRBV28 TRBD1 NA
CASSLEPAAEDTQYF TGTGCCAGCAGCTTGGAGCCCGCAGCGGAAGATACGCAGTATTTT TRBJ2-3 TRBV5-4 NA NA
CASSPTSRWEKLFF TGTGCCAGCAGCCCGACGAGCAGGTGGGAAAAACTGTTTTTT TRBJ1-4 TRBV9 NA NA
CASSLTARFHEKLFF TGTGCCAGCAGCCTCACCGCTAGGTTTCATGAAAAACTGTTTTTT TRBJ1-4 TRBV13 NA NA
CASKSTGVGTQYF TGTGCCAGCAAGTCAACAGGGGTGGGGACCCAGTACTTC TRBJ2-5 TRBV5-6 TRBD1 NA
CASSPELAPAANTQYF TGCGCCAGCAGCCCCGAACTAGCTCCGGCTGCGAATACGCAGTATTTT TRBJ2-3 TRBV5-1 NA NA
CASSVGHRVNTEAFF TGTGCCAGCAGCGTAGGGCACAGGGTGAACACTGAAGCTTTCTTT TRBJ1-1 TRBV9 NA NA
CASSPTRGVQETQYF TGTGCCAGCAGCCCCACCCGGGGGGTCCAAGAGACCCAGTACTTC TRBJ2-5 TRBV9 TRBD2 NA
CASSVALAGAHYGYTF TGTGCCAGCAGCGTAGCTTTGGCGGGGGCTCACTATGGCTACACCTTC TRBJ1-2 TRBV9 NA NA
CASSSSGLNTEAFF TGTGCCAGCAGCTCTTCAGGGCTCAACACTGAAGCTTTCTTT TRBJ1-1 TRBV7-9 NA few
CASSPTGTGGRELFF TGCGCCAGCAGTCCCACAGGGACAGGGGGCCGGGAGCTGTTTTTT TRBJ2-2 TRBV4-3 TRBD1 NA
CASSVRGNYGYTF TGTGCCAGCAGTGTAAGGGGGAACTATGGCTACACCTTC TRBJ1-2 TRBV6-1 NA NA
CASSSDSGTGYSPLHF TGTGCCAGCAGCTCAGATTCGGGGACAGGGTACTCACCCCTCCACTTT TRBJ1-6 TRBV7-2 TRBD1 NA
CASSDAGLSNQPQHF TGCGCCAGCAGTGATGCGGGTCTTAGCAATCAGCCCCAGCATTTT TRBJ1-5 TRBV10-1 NA NA
CASKQGPGQPNQPQHF TGTGCCAGCAAGCAGGGGCCGGGACAGCCAAATCAGCCCCAGCATTTT TRBJ1-5 TRBV2 TRBD1 NA
CASSYRGFGNEQFF TGTGCCAGCAGTTATCGAGGGTTTGGGAATGAGCAGTTCTTC TRBJ2-1 TRBV6-5 NA NA
CASSQDLARNSPLHF TGTGCCAGCAGCCAAGATCTGGCCAGAAATTCACCCCTCCACTTT TRBJ1-6 TRBV14 NA NA
CASSETRNAYEQYF TGTGCCAGCAGTGAAACCAGGAACGCCTACGAGCAGTACTTC TRBJ2-7 TRBV2 NA NA
CASSLSTGLNTEAFF TGCGCCAGCAGCCTCTCGACAGGGCTGAACACTGAAGCTTTCTTT TRBJ1-1 TRBV5-1 TRBD1 NA